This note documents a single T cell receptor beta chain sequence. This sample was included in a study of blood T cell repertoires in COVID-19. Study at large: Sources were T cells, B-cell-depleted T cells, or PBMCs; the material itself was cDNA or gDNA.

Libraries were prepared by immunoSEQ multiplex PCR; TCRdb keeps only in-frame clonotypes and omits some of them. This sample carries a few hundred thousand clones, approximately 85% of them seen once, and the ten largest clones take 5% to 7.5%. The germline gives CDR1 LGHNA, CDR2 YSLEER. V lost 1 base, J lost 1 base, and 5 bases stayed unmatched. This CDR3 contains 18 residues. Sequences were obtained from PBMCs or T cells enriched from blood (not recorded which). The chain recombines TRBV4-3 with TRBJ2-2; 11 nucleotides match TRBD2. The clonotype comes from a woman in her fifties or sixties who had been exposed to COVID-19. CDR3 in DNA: TGCGCCAGCAGCCAAGGTCTAGCGGGGGGACTGAACACCGGGGAGCTGTTTTTT. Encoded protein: CASSQGLAGGLNTGELFF.